These 18 T cell receptor beta chains originate from one sample sequenced in a study of identical twins. MiXCR, applied by TCRdb to the 5' RACE reads, yields one record per CDR3 protein. The table lists some 1,600,000 distinct CDR3 sequences, 32% of them singletons, with more than 0.25% in the top ten. The specimen sequenced was cord blood. The origin of the receptors is a newborn girl in good health.

This rearrangement joins TRBV12-3 or TRBV12-4 to TRBJ2-1; perhaps D is TRBD1 or TRBD2 (5 bases each). This CDR3 contains 15 residues. Trimming took off 3 bases at V and 6 bases at J, with 15 bases between the two ends. In DNA, the CDR3 is TGTGCCAGCAGTTTCGGGATAAGTGGGGGCAATGAGCAGTTCTTC. As protein: CASSFGISGGNEQFF.

Turning to this clonotype: One junction end does not reproduce the germline sequence, and a read error may be involved. The CDR3 loop is CASSFRDSLRSPPHF. In DNA form, the CDR3 reads TGTGCCAGCAGCTTCAGGGACAGCCTGCGGTCACCCCCCCACTTT. The gene calls are TRBV5-6 and TRBJ1-6; 7 bases agree with TRBD1. This CDR3 comprises 15 residues. Germline V gene sequence: CDR1 SGHDT, CDR2 YYEEEE.

This clonotype was recorded at least ten times. V usage is TRBV5-1 and J usage is TRBJ1-2; no firm D call. This CDR3 has 13 amino acids. V lost 0 bases and J 3 bases, leaving 6 bases between the germline ends. The germline gives CDR1 SGHRS, CDR2 YFSETQ. CDR3 sequence (DNA): TGCGCCAGCAGCTTGGAGGCAGACTATGGCTACACCTTC. Amino acid sequence: CASSLEADYGYTF.

The chain uses TRBV3-1 and TRBJ1-4; 9 bases agree with TRBD1. The CDR3 length is 18 residues. V lost 1 base, J lost 5 bases, and 11 bases stayed unmatched. Germline loops: CDR1 LGHDT, CDR2 YNNKEL (reference sequence). Here the CDR3 reads CASSQGARDRDLNEKLFF. CDR3 nucleotide sequence: TGTGCCAGCAGCCAAGGCGCGAGGGACAGGGACCTCAATGAAAAACTGTTTTTT. Drawing the rest from reference TRBV3-1 and TRBJ1-4, the complete variable domain is DTAVSQTPKYLVTQMGNDKSIKCEQNLGHDTMYWYKQDSKKFLKIMFSYNNKELIINETVPNRFSPKSPDKAHLNLHINSLELGDSAVYFCASSQGARDRDLNEKLFFGSGTQLSVL.

To note about this clonotype: Relative to the germline gene, one junction end is altered; a read error may explain this. The chain links TRBV28 to TRBJ1-6; no clear D. Germline lookup yields CDR1 MDHEN and CDR2 SYDVKM. The length of the CDR3 is 12 residues. This CDR3 reads CASSLVTSPPHF. In DNA form, the CDR3 reads TGTGCCAGCAGTTTGGTTACTTCACCCCCCCACTTT.

This chain links TRBV19 with TRBJ2-1; D not certain. Germline V lookup: CDR1 LNHDA, CDR2 SQIVND (reference sequence). V was pared by 1 base and J by 10 bases, with 14 bases between. This CDR3 comprises 14 residues. The chain's CDR3 is CASSIGVPSREQFF. DNA for the CDR3: TGTGCCAGTAGTATAGGGGTCCCCAGCAGGGAGCAGTTCTTC. The complete variable domain, with remaining parts taken from reference TRBV19 and TRBJ2-1, reads DGGITQSPKYLFRKEGQNVTLSCEQNLNHDAMYWYRQDPGQGLRLIYYSQIVNDFQKGDIAEGYSVSREKKESFPLTVTSAQKNPTAFYLCASSIGVPSREQFFGPGTRLTVL.

This clonotype was picked up a small number of times. The gene calls are TRBV6-1 and TRBJ1-1; D not certain. Germline V gene lookup returns CDR1 MNHNS and CDR2 SASEGT. The CDR3 length is 12 residues. Between the trimmed V and J ends, which lost 2 bases and 7 bases, there was a span of 8 bases. The CDR3 nucleotides are TGTGCCAGCAGTGAACTGCCTAGTGAAGCTTTCTTT. Translating gives CASSELPSEAFF.

The gene calls are TRBV19 and TRBJ1-1, with D maybe TRBD1 (6 bases). This CDR3 comprises 15 residues. CDR1 LNHDA and CDR2 SQIVND come from the germline V gene (reference sequence). V lost 5 bases, J lost 1 base, and 14 bases lay in between. CDR3 coding DNA: TGTGCCAGTAGTCTTTCTATGACAGGGAACACTGAAGCTTTCTTT. Translating it yields CASSLSMTGNTEAFF.

This clonotype was observed a handful of times. The chain uses TRBV12-3 or TRBV12-4 and TRBJ2-7; tentative D call: TRBD1 (6 bases). The CDR3 consists of 14 residues. V dropped 5 bases and J dropped 1 base, with 12 bases sitting between them. The CDR3 loop reads CASSARRGSYEQYF. The CDR3 DNA reads TGTGCCAGCAGTGCCCGCAGGGGTTCCTACGAGCAGTACTTC.

This clonotype has just a few counts. The chain has TRBV2 and TRBJ2-7; D may be TRBD1 (6 bases). Germline lookup yields CDR1 SNHLY and CDR2 FYNNEI. The CDR3 covers 14 residues. The ends were cut back, 2 bases at V and 0 bases at J, with 8 bases in the middle. CDR3 sequence reads: CASSEQGFSYEQYF. CDR3 bases: TGTGCCAGCAGTGAACAGGGGTTCTCCTACGAGCAGTACTTC. Complete variable domain (other parts from reference TRBV2 and TRBJ2-7): EPEVTQTPSHQVTQMGQEVILRCVPISNHLYFYWYRQILGQKVEFLVSFYNNEISEKSEIFDDQFSVERPDGSNFTLKIRSTKLEDSAMYFCASSEQGFSYEQYFGPGTRLTVT.

This clonotype has just a few counts. The V call is TRBV9, the J call TRBJ2-2; tentatively, D is TRBD1 (6 bases). Per the germline V gene, CDR1 is SGDLS and CDR2 is YYNGEE. This CDR3 region has 16 residues. V gave up 0 bases and J gave up 1 base, with 10 bases separating them. The CDR3 sequence is CASSVAGAQNTGELFF. The CDR3 nucleotides read TGTGCCAGCAGCGTAGCAGGGGCGCAGAACACCGGGGAGCTGTTTTTT. The entire variable domain, with the rest obtained from reference TRBV9 and TRBJ2-2, is as follows: DSGVTQTPKHLITATGQRVTLRCSPRSGDLSVYWYQQSLDQGLQFLIQYYNGEERAKGNILERFSAQQFPDLHSELNLSSLELGDSALYFCASSVAGAQNTGELFFGEGSRLTVL.

This clonotype was observed many times. The gene calls are TRBV20-1 and TRBJ2-1; 10 positions agree with TRBD1. Germline V lookup: CDR1 DFQATT, CDR2 SNEGSKA (reference sequence). CDR3 length equals 13 residues. V lost 5 bases and J lost 6; bases outside the gene matches: 4. CDR3 bases: TGCAGTGCTCCCCGGACAGGGGGCAATGAGCAGTTCTTC. It encodes CSAPRTGGNEQFF.

Notes on this clonotype: A junction boundary mismatches the germline segment, possibly from a read error. The chain couples TRBV27 to TRBJ1-2; the D gene is possibly TRBD1 (6 bases). Germline V gives CDR1 MNHEY, CDR2 SMNVEV (reference sequence). This CDR3 has 12 residues. In DNA form, the CDR3 reads TGTGCCAGCAGTTTAAGGGGGTCATTCTACAACTTC. Translation: CASSLRGSFYNF.

This clonotype showed up just a few times. CDR3 in DNA: TGTGCCAGCAGCCTGAGAGCGGGAGGTTCCACCTACGAGCAGTACTTC. It encodes CASSLRAGGSTYEQYF. The chain is built from TRBV7-2 and TRBJ2-7; 9 bases are shared with TRBD2. CDR1 and CDR2 (germline): SGHTA, FQGNSA. The CDR3 contains 16 residues. V trimming: 5 bases; J trimming: 2 bases; junction bases outside the gene matches: 10.

The V call is TRBV7-2, the J call TRBJ2-7; D may correspond to TRBD1 or TRBD2 (5 bases each). Germline CDR1 and CDR2: SGHTA and FQGNSA. The CDR3 runs to 15 residues. V shed 2 bases and J shed 3 bases, with 14 bases lying between them. DNA for the CDR3: TGTGCCAGCAGCTTAACGGGACGGCTACACTACGAGCAGTACTTC. Protein: CASSLTGRLHYEQYF.

V is TRBV30 and J is TRBJ2-7; 10 bases align to TRBD1. Trimming cost V 2 bases and J 4 bases; bases outside gene matches: 14. The CDR3 has 17 amino acids. Germline CDR1 reads GTSNPN; CDR2 reads SVGIG (reference sequence). Here the CDR3 reads CAWSTTDRGYLMYEQYF. The DNA of the CDR3 is TGTGCCTGGAGTACCACGGACAGGGGGTATTTAATGTACGAGCAGTACTTC.

The V gene is TRBV27, the J gene TRBJ2-4, with D tentatively TRBD1 or TRBD2 (5 bases each). The DNA end lines up better with TRBJ2-7; the J call may be wrong. This CDR3 is built from 14 residues. Per germline, CDR1 MNHEY and CDR2 SMNVEV (reference sequence). In nucleotides, the CDR3 is TGTGCCAGCAGTTCCGCCGGGACCCTAAGCGAGCAGTACTTC. As protein: CASSSAGTLSEQYF.

V usage is TRBV2 and J usage is TRBJ1-1, with no clear D. CDR1 and CDR2 (germline): SNHLY, FYNNEI. CDR3 length equals 14 residues. With 7 bases removed from V and 0 bases from J, the gap between germline ends came to 12 bases. Here the CDR3 reads CASTISVMNTEAFF. Written as DNA, the CDR3 is TGTGCCAGCACTATTTCGGTAATGAACACTGAAGCTTTCTTT.